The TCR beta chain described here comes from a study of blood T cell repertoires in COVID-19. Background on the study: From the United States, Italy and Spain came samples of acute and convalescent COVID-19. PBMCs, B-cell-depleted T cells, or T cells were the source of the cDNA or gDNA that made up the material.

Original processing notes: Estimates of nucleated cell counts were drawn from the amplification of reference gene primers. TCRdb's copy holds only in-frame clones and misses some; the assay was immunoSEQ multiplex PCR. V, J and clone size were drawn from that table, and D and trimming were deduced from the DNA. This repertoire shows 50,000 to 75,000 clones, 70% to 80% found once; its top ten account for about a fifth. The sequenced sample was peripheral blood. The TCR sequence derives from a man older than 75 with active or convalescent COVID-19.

CDR3 sequence: CASSLAGGLRNEQFF. In DNA, the CDR3 is TGTGCCAGCAGCCTAGCGGGAGGACTGAGGAATGAGCAGTTCTTC. The chain uses TRBV14 and TRBJ2-1; 10 bases are a match to TRBD2. CDR3 length equals 15 residues. Unmatched junction bases numbered 7, after V lost 4 bases and J lost 7 bases. Per germline, CDR1 SGHDN and CDR2 FVKESK.